The T cell receptor beta chain described here comes from a study of T cells in Graves' hyperthyroidism and ophthalmopathy. Ophthalmopathy patients had Clinical Activity Score at least 3, NOSPECS grade at least 4, duration under 3 months. Each diagnosis was grounded in clinical symptoms, serum thyroxine and TRAb, thyroid ultrasound, and orbital computed tomography. Germline loops: CDR1 LGHDT, CDR2 YNNKEL (reference sequence). The V end lost 8 bases, the J end lost 4 bases, and 18 bases lay between the germline ends. The CDR3 spans 15 residues. It was RNA transcripts that yielded the amplified TCR beta CDR3 regions. Primed by the HTBI set, a first-round RT-PCR was run on the TCR CDR3. TCRdb itself ran the multiplex PCR reads through MiXCR, one entry per CDR3 protein. The data contain some 490,000 distinct CDR3 sequences, about 20% of them singletons.

The sequenced material came from blood. This rearrangement joins TRBV3-1 to TRBJ1-3; D might be TRBD1 (5 bases). The clonotype comes from a woman in her 70s with Graves' ophthalmopathy. The chain's CDR3 is CASADTWGVGNTIYF. CDR3 coding DNA: TGTGCCAGCGCGGACACGTGGGGGGTAGGAAACACCATATATTTT. Filled out from reference TRBV3-1 and TRBJ1-3, the complete variable domain reads DTAVSQTPKYLVTQMGNDKSIKCEQNLGHDTMYWYKQDSKKFLKIMFSYNNKELIINETVPNRFSPKSPDKAHLNLHINSLELGDSAVYFCASADTWGVGNTIYFGEGSWLTVV.